This TCR beta chain was documented in a study of T cell clonotyping in hematopoietic cell transplantation. For the study at large: Recipient samples before transplant were obtained post-cytoreduction.

The table came from immunoSEQ multiplex PCR; TCRdb's copy has only in-frame clones and leaves some out. The data show approximately 44,000 clones, around 84% seen once. In this sample, this clone turned up a few times. Unmatched junction bases numbered 8, after V lost 7 bases and J lost 5 bases. Germline V CDR1 and CDR2: SGHRS, YFSETQ. This CDR3 region has 13 residues. Time point noted: recipient sample about 28 days before transplant, after cytoreduction. The TCR originated in a man between 60 and 75 years old with acute myeloid leukemia. Some clones in this sample may be carry-over from other donors' samples. The rearrangement links TRBV5-1 to TRBJ2-7, with 8 positions matching TRBD2. The sample consisted of peripheral blood mononuclear cells, taken before stem cell transplant. The CDR3 spells CASRLRGGNEQYF. CDR3 coding DNA: TGCGCCAGCCGACTTCGGGGGGGCAACGAGCAGTACTTC.